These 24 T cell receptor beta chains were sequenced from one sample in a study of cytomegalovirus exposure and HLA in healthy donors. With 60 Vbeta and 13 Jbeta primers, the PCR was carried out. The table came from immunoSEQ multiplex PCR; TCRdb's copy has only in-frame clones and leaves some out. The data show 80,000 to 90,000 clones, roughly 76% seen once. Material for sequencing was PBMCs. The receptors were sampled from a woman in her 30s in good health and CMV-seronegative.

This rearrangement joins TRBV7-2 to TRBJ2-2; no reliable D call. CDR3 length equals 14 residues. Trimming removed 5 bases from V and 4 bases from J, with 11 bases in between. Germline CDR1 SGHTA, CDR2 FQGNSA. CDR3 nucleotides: TGTGCCAGCAGCCCCCAAGTCAGCACCGGGGAGCTGTTTTTT. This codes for CASSPQVSTGELFF. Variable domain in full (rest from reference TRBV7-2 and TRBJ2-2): GAGVSQSPSNKVTEKGKDVELRCDPISGHTALYWYRQSLGQGLEFLIYFQGNSAPDKSGLPSDRFSAERTGGSVSTLTIQRTQQEDSAVYLCASSPQVSTGELFFGEGSRLTVL.

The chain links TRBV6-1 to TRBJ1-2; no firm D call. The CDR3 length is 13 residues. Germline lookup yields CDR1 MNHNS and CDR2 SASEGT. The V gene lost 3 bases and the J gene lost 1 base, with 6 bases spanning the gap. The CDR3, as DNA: TGTGCCAGCAGTGAGGTCGGTAACTATGGCTACACCTTC. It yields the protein CASSEVGNYGYTF.

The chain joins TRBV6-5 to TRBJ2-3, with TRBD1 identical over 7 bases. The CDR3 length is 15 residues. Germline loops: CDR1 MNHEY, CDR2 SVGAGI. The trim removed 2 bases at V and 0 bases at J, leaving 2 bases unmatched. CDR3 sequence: CASSYGRGSTDTQYF. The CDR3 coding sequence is TGTGCCAGCAGTTACGGCAGGGGGAGCACAGATACGCAGTATTTT.

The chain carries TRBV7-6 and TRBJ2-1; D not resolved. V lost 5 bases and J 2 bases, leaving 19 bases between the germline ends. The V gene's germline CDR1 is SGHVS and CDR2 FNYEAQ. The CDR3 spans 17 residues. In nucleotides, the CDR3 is TGTGCCAGCAGCGGTCCCGGAAGTGCGGCCCCCTACAATGAGCAGTTCTTC. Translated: CASSGPGSAAPYNEQFF.

CDR3 amino acids: CASSSNTGELFF. The CDR3, as DNA: TGTGCCAGCAGCTCTAACACCGGGGAGCTGTTTTTT. The V gene is TRBV5-4, the J gene TRBJ2-2; D unclear. CDR1 and CDR2 (germline): SGHNT, YYREEE (reference sequence). Trimming shortened V by 3 bases and J by 2 bases, and 2 bases separated the two germline ends. The CDR3 totals 12 residues.

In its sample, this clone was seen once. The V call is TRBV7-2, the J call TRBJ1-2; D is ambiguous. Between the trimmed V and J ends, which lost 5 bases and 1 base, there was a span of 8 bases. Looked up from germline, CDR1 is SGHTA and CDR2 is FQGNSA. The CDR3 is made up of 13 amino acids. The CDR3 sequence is CASSTELNYGYTF. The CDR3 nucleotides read TGTGCCAGCAGCACAGAACTTAACTATGGCTACACCTTC.

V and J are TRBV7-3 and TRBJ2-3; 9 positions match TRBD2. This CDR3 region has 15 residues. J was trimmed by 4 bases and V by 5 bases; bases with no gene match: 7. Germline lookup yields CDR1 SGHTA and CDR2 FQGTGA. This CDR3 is CASSRSGSTADTQYF. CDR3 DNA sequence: TGTGCCAGCAGCCGTAGCGGGAGCACCGCAGATACGCAGTATTTT.

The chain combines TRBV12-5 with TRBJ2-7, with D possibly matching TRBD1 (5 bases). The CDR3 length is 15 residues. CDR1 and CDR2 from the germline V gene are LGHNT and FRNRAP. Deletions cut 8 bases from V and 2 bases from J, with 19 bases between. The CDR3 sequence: CASPVGADFTYEQYF. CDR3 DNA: TGTGCTAGTCCCGTTGGGGCAGACTTCACCTACGAGCAGTACTTC. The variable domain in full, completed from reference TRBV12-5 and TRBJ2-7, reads DARVTQTPRHKVTEMGQEVTMRCQPILGHNTVFWYRQTMMQGLELLAYFRNRAPLDDSGMPKDRFSAEMPDATLATLKIQPSEPRDSAVYFCASPVGADFTYEQYFGPGTRLTVT.

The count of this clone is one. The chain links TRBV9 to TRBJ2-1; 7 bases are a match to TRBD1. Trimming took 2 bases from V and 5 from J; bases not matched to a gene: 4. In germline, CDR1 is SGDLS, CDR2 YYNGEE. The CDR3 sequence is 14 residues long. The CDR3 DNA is TGTGCCAGCAGCGTGACAGGGCAGGACAATGAGCAGTTCTTC. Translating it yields CASSVTGQDNEQFF.

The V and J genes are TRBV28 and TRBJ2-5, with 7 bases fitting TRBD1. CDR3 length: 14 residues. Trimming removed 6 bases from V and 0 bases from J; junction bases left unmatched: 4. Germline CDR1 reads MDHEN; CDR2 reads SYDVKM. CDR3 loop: CASSLTGHQETQYF. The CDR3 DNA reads TGTGCCAGCAGCTTGACAGGGCACCAAGAGACCCAGTACTTC.

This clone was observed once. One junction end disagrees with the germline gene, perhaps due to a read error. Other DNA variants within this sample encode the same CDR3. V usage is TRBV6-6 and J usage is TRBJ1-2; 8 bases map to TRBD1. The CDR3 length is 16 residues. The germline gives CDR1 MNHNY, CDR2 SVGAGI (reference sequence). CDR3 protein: CASTPSSDRGWYGYTF. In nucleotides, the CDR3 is TGCGCCAGCACCCCGAGCTCCGACAGGGGTTGGTATGGCTACACCTTC.

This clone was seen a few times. The CDR3 sequence is CASSITGSRDQPQHF. CDR3 coding DNA: TGTGCCAGTAGTATCACAGGGTCTAGGGATCAGCCCCAGCATTTT. V gene TRBV19 combines with J gene TRBJ1-5, with D perhaps TRBD1 (6 bases). This CDR3 comprises 15 residues. Per the germline V gene, CDR1 is LNHDA and CDR2 is SQIVND (reference sequence). Trimming removed 3 bases from V and 5 bases from J, with 14 bases in between.

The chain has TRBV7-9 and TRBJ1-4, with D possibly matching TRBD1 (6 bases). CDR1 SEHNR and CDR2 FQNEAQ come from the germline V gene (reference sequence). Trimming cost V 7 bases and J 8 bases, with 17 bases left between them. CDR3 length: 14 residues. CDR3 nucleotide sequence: TGTGCCAGCACCTCCGGGACAATAAAAGAAAAACTGTTTTTT. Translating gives CASTSGTIKEKLFF. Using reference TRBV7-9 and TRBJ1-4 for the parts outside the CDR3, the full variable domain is DTGVSQNPRHKITKRGQNVTFRCDPISEHNRLYWYRQTLGQGPEFLTYFQNEAQLEKSRLLSDRFSAERPKGSFSTLEIQRTEQGDSAMYLCASTSGTIKEKLFFGSGTQLSVL.

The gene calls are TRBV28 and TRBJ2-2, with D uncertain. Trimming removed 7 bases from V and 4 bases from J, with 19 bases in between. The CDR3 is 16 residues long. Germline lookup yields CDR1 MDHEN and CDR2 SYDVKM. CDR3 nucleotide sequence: TGTGCCAGCATCCCCCCGCCCGCAGTTTCCACCGGGGAGCTGTTTTTT. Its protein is CASIPPPAVSTGELFF.

This CDR3 is CASSVWEDIVYGYTF. CDR3 bases: TGTGCCAGCAGTGTATGGGAGGATATAGTCTATGGCTACACCTTC. The chain has TRBV25-1 and TRBJ1-2; D ambiguous. With 4 bases removed from V and 4 bases from J, the gap between germline ends came to 16 bases. The CDR3 covers 15 residues. The germline V gene encodes CDR1 MGHDK and CDR2 SYGVNS.

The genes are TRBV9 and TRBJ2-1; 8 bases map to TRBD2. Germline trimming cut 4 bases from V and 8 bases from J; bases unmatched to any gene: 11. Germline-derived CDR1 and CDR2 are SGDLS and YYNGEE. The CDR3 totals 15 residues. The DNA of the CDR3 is TGTGCCAGCAGCCCCACCGGGACTAGTTTTCATGAGCAGTTCTTC. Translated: CASSPTGTSFHEQFF.

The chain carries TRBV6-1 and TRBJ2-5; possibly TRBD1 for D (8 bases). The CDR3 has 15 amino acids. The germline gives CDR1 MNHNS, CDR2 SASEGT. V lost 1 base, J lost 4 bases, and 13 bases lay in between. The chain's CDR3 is CASSEDRGRVETQYF. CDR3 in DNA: TGTGCCAGCAGTGAAGACAGGGGGAGGGTAGAGACCCAGTACTTC.

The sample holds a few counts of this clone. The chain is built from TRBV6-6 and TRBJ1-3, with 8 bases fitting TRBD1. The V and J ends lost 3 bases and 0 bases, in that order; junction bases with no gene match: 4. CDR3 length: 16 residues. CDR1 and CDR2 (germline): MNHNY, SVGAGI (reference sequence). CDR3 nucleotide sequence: TGTGCCAGCAGTTATGGGACAGGCTCCTCTGGAAACACCATATATTTT. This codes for CASSYGTGSSGNTIYF.

Here the CDR3 reads CASSLEVRGDEQYF. CDR3 nucleotide sequence: TGTGCCAGCAGCTTAGAGGTCAGGGGGGACGAGCAGTACTTC. The genes are TRBV7-6 and TRBJ2-7; perhaps TRBD1 as D (7 bases). Germline V gene lookup returns CDR1 SGHVS and CDR2 FNYEAQ. The V end was cut by 1 base, the J end by 5 bases, with 12 bases between. CDR3 size: 14 residues.

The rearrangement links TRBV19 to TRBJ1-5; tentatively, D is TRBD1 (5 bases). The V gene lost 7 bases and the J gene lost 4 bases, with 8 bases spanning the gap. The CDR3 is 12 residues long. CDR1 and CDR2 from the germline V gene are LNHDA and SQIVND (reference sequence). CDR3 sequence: CASNGGNQPQHF. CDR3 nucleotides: TGTGCCAGTAATGGGGGGAATCAGCCCCAGCATTTT.

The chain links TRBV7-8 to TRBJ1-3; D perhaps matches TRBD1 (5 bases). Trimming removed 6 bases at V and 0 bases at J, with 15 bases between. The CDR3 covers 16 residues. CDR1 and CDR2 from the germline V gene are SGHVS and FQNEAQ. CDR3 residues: CASSSPWGDSGNTIYF. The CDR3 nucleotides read TGTGCCAGCAGTTCGCCGTGGGGCGACTCTGGAAACACCATATATTTT.

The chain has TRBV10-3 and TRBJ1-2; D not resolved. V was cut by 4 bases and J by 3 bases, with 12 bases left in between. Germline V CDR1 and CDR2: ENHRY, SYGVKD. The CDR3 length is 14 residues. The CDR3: CAISGQVRDYGYTF. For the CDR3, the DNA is TGTGCCATCAGTGGGCAGGTTCGAGACTATGGCTACACCTTC.

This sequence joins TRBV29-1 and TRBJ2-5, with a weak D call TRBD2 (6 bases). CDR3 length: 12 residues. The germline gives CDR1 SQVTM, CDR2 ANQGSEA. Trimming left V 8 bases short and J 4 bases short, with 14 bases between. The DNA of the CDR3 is TGCAGCATTATGGGGGGTTCAGAGACCCAGTACTTC. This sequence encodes CSIMGGSETQYF.

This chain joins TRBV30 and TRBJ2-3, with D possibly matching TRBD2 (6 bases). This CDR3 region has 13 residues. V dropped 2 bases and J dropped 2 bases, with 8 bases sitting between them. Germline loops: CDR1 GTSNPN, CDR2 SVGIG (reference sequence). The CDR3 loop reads CAWSLRDTDTQYF. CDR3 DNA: TGTGCCTGGAGTCTGCGGGACACAGATACGCAGTATTTT.